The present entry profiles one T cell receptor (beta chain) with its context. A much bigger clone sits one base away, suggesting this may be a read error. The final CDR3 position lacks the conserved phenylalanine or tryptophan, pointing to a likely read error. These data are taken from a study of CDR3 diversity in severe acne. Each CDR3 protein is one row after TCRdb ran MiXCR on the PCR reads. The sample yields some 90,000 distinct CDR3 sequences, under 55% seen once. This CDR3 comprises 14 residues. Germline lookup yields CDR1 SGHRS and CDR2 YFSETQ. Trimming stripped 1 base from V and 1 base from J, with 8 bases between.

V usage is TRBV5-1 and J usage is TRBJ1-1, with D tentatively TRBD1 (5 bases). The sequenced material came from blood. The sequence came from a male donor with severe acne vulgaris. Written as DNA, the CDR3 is TGCGCCAGCAGCTTGAGGGGCGGGAACACTGAAGCTTTCCTT. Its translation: CASSLRGGNTEAFL.